This TCR beta chain derives from a study of T cells in Graves' hyperthyroidism and ophthalmopathy. TCR beta CDR3 regions were amplified from RNA transcripts. TCR CDR3 regions were first amplified by RT-PCR with HTBI primers. In TCRdb, the multiplex PCR reads were re-called with MiXCR into one record per CDR3 protein. The data contain about 350,000 distinct CDR3 sequences, roughly 15% of them singletons. Per the germline V gene, CDR1 is SNHLY and CDR2 is FYNNEI. J was trimmed by 7 bases and V by 5 bases; bases with no gene match: 19. There are 18 residues in the CDR3. This clonotype was observed many times. The antigen is not known. Study conclusions and caveats: A model built on 13 V-J features separated ophthalmopathy from stable hyperthyroidism.

This TCR was recovered from a woman aged 55-70 years with Graves' ophthalmopathy. The sequenced sample consisted of blood. This chain joins TRBV2 and TRBJ2-4; 8 bases are shared with TRBD2. The CDR3 DNA reads TGTGCCAGCAGTACATATTCCCCGACTAGCGTGTTTGTTAACATTCAGTACTTC. Protein product: CASSTYSPTSVFVNIQYF.